The T cell receptor beta chain described here comes from a study of blood T cell repertoires in COVID-19. Clones were sequenced by immunoSEQ multiplex PCR, and TCRdb holds only the in-frame ones, with some missing. Among 150,000 to 200,000 clones listed, 70% to 90% were seen once. V shed 8 bases and J 2 bases; nucleotides not matched to a gene: 6. The CDR3 contains 13 residues. The germline V gene encodes CDR1 LNHDA and CDR2 SQIVND (reference sequence). Input material: peripheral blood. The TCR was taken from a human donor in a cohort sampled during active COVID-19. The chain carries TRBV19 and TRBJ2-7; 7 nucleotides line up with TRBD2. The CDR3 DNA reads TGTGCCAGTGGGGAGGGCCCCACCTACGAGCAGTACTTC. Translating it yields CASGEGPTYEQYF.